Sequencing of this TCR beta chain was carried out in a study of CD8+ T cells in alopecia areata. Study-level results: Mouse data revealed clearer TCR sharing than patient data did, a gap possibly tied to HLA. Lesional scalp, especially alopecia totalis/universalis, showed higher clonality than normal scalp. Sequence data from scalp samples additionally include resident alphabeta T cells of normal skin.

Investigators sorted PBMCs to obtain both CD4+ and CD8+ T cells. Isolated RNA was reverse transcribed into cDNA used as the sequencing template. Only in-frame clones appear in the TCRdb table, and some are missing; sequencing was by immunoSEQ multiplex PCR. The table has about 150,000 clones, around two thirds seen once. The CDR3 consists of 14 residues. The germline CDR1 and CDR2 sequences are MGHRA and YSYEKL. The germline V and J ends were trimmed by 4 bases and 3 bases, with 13 bases remaining between them. A note on this clone: Its cognate antigen is unknown.

The chain recombines TRBV4-1 with TRBJ2-7, with D possibly matching TRBD1 (6 bases). The sample consisted of CD8+ T cells sorted from blood. The sequence was collected from a human donor in good health. CDR3 coding DNA: TGCGCCAGCAGCCTCAGGACAGCAGACTACGAGCAGTACTTC. Translated, it gives CASSLRTADYEQYF.